This TCR beta chain was captured in a study of memory CD4+ T cells and cytomegalovirus serostatus (dated by TCRdb to the late 2010s). Regarding the complete study: A total of about 33 healthy Belgian adults, of whom 9 were CMV seropositive and some 25 were CMV seronegative, were included in the cohort. The study sequenced CD4+ memory TCRbeta repertoires of a Belgian cohort with known cytomegalovirus serostatus to replicate a published TCR-based CMV serostatus classifier.

Single viable CD3+CD4+CD8-CD45RO+ cells were sorted as memory CD4+ T cells on a FACSAria II. CMV serostatus was assessed using a Roche Elecsys assay, by which serum IgG against CMV pp150, pp28, p38 and p52 was detected. After the samples were thawed, total CD4+ T cells were enriched through positive selection using CD4 magnetic microbeads. The samples came from a different study that was designed specifically to examine the CD4+ T cell memory repertoire. Peripheral blood mononuclear cells were isolated and cryopreserved following standard operating procedures; serum was stored at -80 °C. CD3-PerCP (BW264/56), CD4-APC (RPA-T4), CD45RO-PE (UCHT1) and CD8-Pacific Orange (3B5) antibodies were used for staining, and non-viable cells were excluded with Sytox blue. Overall results and qualifications from the work: Results were interpreted as suggesting that the CMV-associated TCR signature is largely present in the CD4+ memory repertoire. A median bootstrapped AUC of around 0.95 with a 95% CI of 0.76-1.00 was achieved on the Belgian cohort by the original-framework classifier. Among the approximately 160 previously reported CMV-associated TCRbeta sequences, some 62 showed up in the CD4+ memory repertoires, with each one found in between one and five individuals. CMV serostatus prediction reached a median bootstrapped AUC of 0.95 with the original framework and 0.75 to 0.92 with a US-trained random forest. Only CD4+CD45RO+ memory cells were sequenced, unlike the original study, which covered naive and memory CD4+ and CD8+ populations.

CDR1 and CDR2 (SNHLY, FYNNEI) derive from the germline V gene. Between the V and J ends, shortened by 4 bases and 5 bases respectively, the junction contains 14 bases. From the cysteine up to the phenylalanine, the CDR3 has a length of 14 residues. The read is trimmed to its CDR3 DNA, 42 bases read in frame from base 1. Of note for this clone: Its antigen is still unknown. No much larger clonotype is one base removed from it; base qualities were not supplied.

The Quick-DNA Microprep Kit was used to extract genomic DNA from the sorted cells. TCRbeta DNA was amplified with the immunoSEQ hsTCRbeta kit following the manufacturer's protocol. An Illumina MiSeq instrument was used to sequence the TCRbeta libraries. The paper's data handling went like this. After out-of-frame sequences were removed, some 2.1 million distinct TCRbeta sequences remained, averaging about 66,813 per individual. Each individual was scored according to the count of roughly 160 previously reported CMV-associated TCRbeta sequences and the total productive distinct TCRbeta count. A beta-binomial model was reimplemented in Python, and random forests from scikit-learn, run with default parameters, were trained on data from the US cohort. Classifier performance on the Belgian cohort was summarized as median AUC with percentile confidence intervals over 10,000 bootstrap iterations. As stored in TCRdb, this immuneACCESS dataset retains in-frame rearrangements with V and J assigned. A fraction of the clones does not appear; measured against another copy, unresolved V genes explain less than half of the discrepancy, and the remainder lacks a known reason. The DNA gave D and trimming, while V, J and clone size come from that table. The sample records roughly 45,000 clones, 65% to 80% of which are singletons. Under 0.7% of the sample is taken by the ten largest.

This TCR came from an adult in good health and CMV-seronegative. This sequence uses TRBV2 and TRBJ1-2; the D gene is perhaps TRBD1, on 6 matching bases. The material sequenced was memory CD4+ T cells from blood. The DNA reads TGTGCCAGCAGTGGGAGGCAGGGGAAGTATGGCTACACCTTC. Its coded protein is CASSGRQGKYGYTF.